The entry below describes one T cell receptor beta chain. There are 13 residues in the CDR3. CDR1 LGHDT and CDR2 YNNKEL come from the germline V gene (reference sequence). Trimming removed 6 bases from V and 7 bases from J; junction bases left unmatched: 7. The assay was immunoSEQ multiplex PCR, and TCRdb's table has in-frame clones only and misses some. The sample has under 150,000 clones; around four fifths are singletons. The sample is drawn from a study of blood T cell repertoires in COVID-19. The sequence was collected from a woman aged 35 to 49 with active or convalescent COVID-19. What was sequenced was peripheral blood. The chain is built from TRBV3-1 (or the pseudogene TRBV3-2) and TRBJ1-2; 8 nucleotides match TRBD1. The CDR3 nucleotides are TGTGCCAGCAGACCTCCGACAGGGGTTGGCTACACCTTC. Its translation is CASRPPTGVGYTF.